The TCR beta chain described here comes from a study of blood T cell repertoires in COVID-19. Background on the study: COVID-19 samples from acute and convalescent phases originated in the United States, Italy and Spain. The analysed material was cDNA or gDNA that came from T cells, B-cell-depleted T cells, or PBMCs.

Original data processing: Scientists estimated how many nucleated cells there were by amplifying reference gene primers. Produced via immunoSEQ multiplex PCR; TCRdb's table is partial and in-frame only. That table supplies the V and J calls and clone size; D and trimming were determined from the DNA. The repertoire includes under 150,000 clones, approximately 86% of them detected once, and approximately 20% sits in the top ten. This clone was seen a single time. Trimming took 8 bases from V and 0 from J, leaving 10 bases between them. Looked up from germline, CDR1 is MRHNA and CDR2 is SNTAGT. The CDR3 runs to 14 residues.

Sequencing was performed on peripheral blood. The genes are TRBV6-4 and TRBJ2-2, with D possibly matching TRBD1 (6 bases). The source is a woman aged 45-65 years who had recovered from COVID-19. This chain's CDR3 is CASEGQPNTGELFF. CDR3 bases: TGTGCCAGCGAGGGACAACCGAACACCGGGGAGCTGTTTTTT.